These T cell receptor beta chains were read from a single sample in a study of beta chain features in type 1 diabetes. This table comes from immunoSEQ multiplex PCR, and its TCRdb copy is limited to in-frame clones, with some not included. The sample shows hundreds of thousands of clones, around 30% of them seen only once. Sequenced material: naive CD4+ T cells from blood. The receptor source for this set is a man aged 18 to 29 in good health. Both conserved end residues are part of each CDR3. The D gene is left open where the match is weak. The size of a clone is reported for some rows only, either as once, few or many, or as a class for expanded clones.

J gene	V gene	D gene	clone size	CDR3 DNA	CDR3 protein
TRBJ2-1	TRBV9	.	.	TGTGCCAGCAGCGTAAGAAAGGGAGAGCAGTTCTTC	CASSVRKGEQFF
TRBJ1-3	TRBV30	TRBD1	.	TGTGCCCGGGGACAGGGGGCGTCTGGAAACACCATATATTTT	CARGQGASGNTIYF
TRBJ2-1	TRBV6-5	TRBD1	.	TGTGCCAGCGGGGACAGGGACTACAATGAGCAGTTCTTC	CASGDRDYNEQFF
TRBJ1-5	TRBV28	.	few	TGTGCCAGCATTGACGGGGGCGCGGGTCAGCCCCAGCATTTT	CASIDGGAGQPQHF
TRBJ2-7	TRBV7-2	TRBD2	once	TGTGCCAGCAGCATAACTAGCGGAGGTTACGAGCAGTACTTC	CASSITSGGYEQYF
TRBJ2-1	TRBV5-1	TRBD2	.	TGCGCCAGCAGCTTGGATGTTCTAGCGGGAGGGCCGGTTGGATACAATGAGCAGTTCTTC	CASSLDVLAGGPVGYNEQFF
TRBJ2-3	TRBV10-3	TRBD2	.	TGTGCCATCAGTCCGGGACTAGCGGAAAGCACAGATACGCAGTATTTT	CAISPGLAESTDTQYF
TRBJ2-7	TRBV9	.	few	TGTGCCAGCAGCGTAGATGGCGGCTCCTACGAGCAGTACTTC	CASSVDGGSYEQYF
TRBJ2-5	TRBV4-3	TRBD2	few	TGCGCCAGCAGCCAAGTCGGGCGGGAGTGGGAGACCCAGTACTTC	CASSQVGREWETQYF
TRBJ2-7	TRBV6-5	.	.	TGTGCCAGCAGTGGACAGAGCTCCTACGAGCAGTACTTC	CASSGQSSYEQYF
TRBJ1-2	TRBV9	TRBD1	once	TGTGCCAGCGGAGATGGGACAGGGCCATTCGGCTACACCTTC	CASGDGTGPFGYTF
TRBJ2-2	TRBV4-3	TRBD1	.	TGCGCCAGCAGCCTCCGTGTGGGACAGGGGGCGGCCGGGGAGCTGTTTTTT	CASSLRVGQGAAGELFF
TRBJ1-1	TRBV30	.	few	TGTGCCTGGAGTGTCAGGGGAGCCACTGAAGCTTTCTTT	CAWSVRGATEAFF
TRBJ2-7	TRBV7-2	.	.	TGTGCCAGCAGCTTCAGCTCCTACGAGCAGTACTTC	CASSFSSYEQYF
TRBJ2-3	TRBV9	.	few	TGTGCCAGCAGCGCAGACGGCACAGATACGCAGTATTTT	CASSADGTDTQYF
TRBJ2-7	TRBV28	TRBD1	.	TGTGCCAGCGGCCACCTTGGGACAGACGAGCAGTACTTC	CASGHLGTDEQYF
TRBJ2-7	TRBV14	TRBD1	once	TGTGCCAGCAGCCAACGGACAGGTGCGACCTACGAGCAGTACTTC	CASSQRTGATYEQYF
TRBJ1-2	TRBV5-1	.	few	TGCGCCAGCAGCCGCCGGGAAGACTATGGCTACACCTTC	CASSRREDYGYTF
TRBJ1-5	TRBV30	.	.	TGTGCCTGGAGTGCCGAACGGGACATCAATCAGCCCCAGCATTTT	CAWSAERDINQPQHF
TRBJ1-1	TRBV30	.	few	TGTGCCGGGGGACGGATTGAAGCTTTCTTT	CAGGRIEAFF
TRBJ2-3	TRBV5-4	.	.	TGTGCCAGCAGCACAACTCCGAGGGCAGATACGCAGTATTTT	CASSTTPRADTQYF
TRBJ1-5	TRBV5-4	TRBD1	.	TGTGCCAGCAGTACGGACAGGGGCGACCAGCCCCAGCATTTT	CASSTDRGDQPQHF
TRBJ2-2	TRBV27	.	.	TGTGCCAGCAGTTTCGACAGTTCCATAAGTGTCGGGGAGCTGTTTTTT	CASSFDSSISVGELFF